These 8 T cell receptor beta chains originate from one sample sequenced in a study of T-cell memory formation after mild COVID-19. MiXCR, applied by TCRdb to the 5' RACE reads, yields one record per CDR3 protein. Of roughly 340,000 distinct CDR3 sequences listed, more than 15% are singletons. Sequencing was carried out using PBMCs or a T cell subset sorted from them (not recorded which). The receptors originated from a man aged 18 to 35 who had mild COVID-19 (a few samples of this study predate the infection). Cell type and time point are not known.

The chain is built from TRBV20-1 and TRBJ1-2; possible D gene TRBD1, 5 bases. The germline gives CDR1 DFQATT, CDR2 SNEGSKA (reference sequence). Trimming left V 5 bases short and J 3 bases short, with 13 bases between. CDR3 length equals 13 residues. CDR3 loop: CSAPQAADYGYTF. CDR3 coding DNA: TGCAGTGCTCCACAGGCAGCAGACTATGGCTACACCTTC.

This sequence joins TRBV20-1 and TRBJ1-6, with 7 positions matching TRBD1. CDR3 length: 13 amino acids. Germline trimming cut 6 bases from V and 8 bases from J; bases unmatched to any gene: 7. Germline V gene lookup returns CDR1 DFQATT and CDR2 SNEGSKA (reference sequence). The CDR3 DNA follows: TGCAGTGCCCCGACAGGGTGGTATTCACCCCTCCACTTT. Amino acids: CSAPTGWYSPLHF.

The rearrangement uses TRBV6-5 and TRBJ1-2; 7 bases match TRBD1. The CDR3 is 14 amino acids. Per the germline V gene, CDR1 is MNHEY and CDR2 is SVGAGI. Unmatched junction bases numbered 8, after V lost 2 bases and J lost 8 bases. The CDR3, as DNA: TGTGCCAGCAGTTACGGCGACAGGGCAGGAGGCTACACCTTC. Residues: CASSYGDRAGGYTF.

This clonotype was recorded many times. The chain carries TRBV9 and TRBJ2-3; D is unresolved. Germline V gives CDR1 SGDLS, CDR2 YYNGEE. This CDR3 contains 14 residues. Deletions cut 0 bases from V and 2 bases from J, with 7 bases between. The CDR3 region has the DNA TGTGCCAGCAGCGTAGAGCCTCTCACAGATACGCAGTATTTT. Translated: CASSVEPLTDTQYF.

Concerning this clonotype: Its ends do not fully match the called genes, so a read error is possible. This chain uses TRBV7-7 with TRBJ2-1, with D perhaps given as TRBD1 or TRBD2 (6 bases each). Germline values: CDR1 SSHAT, CDR2 FNYEAQ (reference sequence). The CDR3 spans 19 residues. As DNA, the CDR3 is TGTGCTAGCAGCTTAGAGTATGTCGGGGGCAGGGGAAACTTCAATGAGCAGTTCTTC. Protein product: CASSLEYVGGRGNFNEQFF.

This clonotype was found a few times. The V and J genes are TRBV7-2 and TRBJ2-3; 7 positions agree with TRBD1. The CDR3 contains 14 residues. CDR1 is SGHTA, CDR2 FQGNSA, per germline. J was trimmed by 2 bases and V by 8 bases; bases with no gene match: 7. The CDR3 loop is CASLRGPYTDTQYF. Written as DNA, the CDR3 is TGTGCCAGCCTGAGGGGGCCGTACACAGATACGCAGTATTTT. The full variable domain, its missing parts supplied by reference TRBV7-2 and TRBJ2-3, is GAGVSQSPSNKVTEKGKDVELRCDPISGHTALYWYRQSLGQGLEFLIYFQGNSAPDKSGLPSDRFSAERTGGSVSTLTIQRTQQEDSAVYLCASLRGPYTDTQYFGPGTRLTVL.

This clonotype was detected a few times. The chain employs TRBV12-3 or TRBV12-4 and TRBJ1-5; no clear D. This CDR3 is built from 14 residues. V lost 7 bases and J lost 0, with 10 bases in between. The CDR3 is CASTGVYSNQPQHF. The DNA of the CDR3 is TGTGCCAGCACAGGAGTTTATAGCAATCAGCCCCAGCATTTT.

V and J are TRBV28 and TRBJ2-3; D tentatively fits TRBD1 or TRBD2 (5 bases each). V was clipped by 3 bases and J by 4 bases, with 14 bases between them. The germline V gene encodes CDR1 MDHEN and CDR2 SYDVKM. The CDR3 has 15 amino acids. CDR3 in DNA: TGTGCCAGCAGTTTGGGGGTGGTGGGGGCAGATACGCAGTATTTT. Protein: CASSLGVVGADTQYF.